This T cell receptor (beta chain) was obtained from a study of response to subunit inactivated influenza vaccine. This clonotype was recorded many times. Via MiXCR, TCRdb re-called the RT-PCR reads, giving one row per CDR3 protein. The sample contains about 520,000 distinct CDR3 sequences, over 25% of which appear only once. The starting material was CD4+ T cells sorted from PBMCs, obtained roughly 5 days after vaccination. The TCR sequence derives from a man aged 45-65 years who received an inactivated influenza vaccine.

In DNA form, the CDR3 reads TGTGCCAGCAGTGTGGACAGGCGCGAGCAGTACTTC. Translation: CASSVDRREQYF. V and J are TRBV2 and TRBJ2-7; 7 positions match TRBD1. The CDR3 runs to 12 residues. The germline CDR1 and CDR2 sequences are SNHLY and FYNNEI. Trimming cost V 4 bases and J 6 bases; bases outside gene matches: 3.